Presented here are 29 T cell receptor beta chains from one specimen sequenced in a study of response to subunit inactivated influenza vaccine. Via MiXCR, TCRdb re-called the RT-PCR reads, giving one row per CDR3 protein. The sample has 150,000 to 200,000 distinct CDR3 sequences, over 8.5% seen once; the top ten hold around 33%. Material: CD8+ T cells sorted from PBMCs, obtained around 25 months after vaccination. These TCRs come from a man aged 50-75 years who received an inactivated influenza vaccine.

This clonotype was seen a handful of times. CDR3 nucleotide sequence: TGCAGCGTCGTACAGGGGAACACTGAAGCTTTCTTT. Its translation is CSVVQGNTEAFF. The rearrangement joins TRBV29-1 to TRBJ1-1; D might be TRBD1 (6 bases). This CDR3 has 12 amino acids. Germline V gives CDR1 SQVTM, CDR2 ANQGSEA. V lost 6 bases and J lost 1, with 9 bases in between.

V and J are TRBV11-1 and TRBJ2-1, with TRBD2 matching over 14 bases. Trimming removed 1 base from V and 7 bases from J; junction bases left unmatched: 0. The germline CDR1 and CDR2 sequences are SGHAT and FQDESV (reference sequence). This CDR3 comprises 15 residues. The CDR3, as DNA: TGTGCCAGCAGCTTAGGGACTAGCGGGGGGAATGAGCAGTTCTTC. Residues: CASSLGTSGGNEQFF.

As concerns this clonotype: Germline and junction disagree at one end, which may indicate a read error. The chain uses TRBV7-9 and TRBJ2-1, with 12 bases that match TRBD2. This CDR3 contains 17 residues. The germline V gene has CDR1 SEHNR and CDR2 FQNEAQ (reference sequence). This CDR3 reads CASTSSRLAGVHNEQLF. CDR3 nucleotide sequence: TGTGCCAGCACCTCCAGCCGACTAGCGGGAGTTCACAATGAGCAGCTCTTC.

To note about this clonotype: This may come from a read error, since a much larger clone is one base off. The chain carries TRBV6-1 and TRBJ2-7; the D is unclear. The CDR3 is 13 amino acids. Between the trimmed V and J ends, which lost 6 bases and 2 bases, there was a span of 11 bases. Germline CDR1 MNHNS, CDR2 SASEGT. The CDR3 nucleotides are TGTGCCAGCAGCCGCCACGAAACCTACGAGCAGTACGTC. Protein product: CASSRHETYEQYV.

This clonotype has ten or more counts. The rearrangement links TRBV13 to TRBJ2-2, with D possibly called TRBD1 or TRBD2 (5 bases each). Per the germline V gene, CDR1 is PRHDT and CDR2 is FYEKMQ (reference sequence). The germline V and J ends were trimmed by 6 bases and 2 bases, with 13 bases remaining between them. The CDR3 is 15 residues long. The chain's CDR3 is CASSMGTVNTGELFF. In nucleotides, the CDR3 is TGTGCCAGCAGTATGGGGACGGTCAACACCGGGGAGCTGTTTTTT.

This clonotype has at least ten counts. The J gene is TRBJ1-1, the V gene TRBV29-1; D perhaps matches TRBD1 (5 bases). The germline CDR1 and CDR2 sequences are SQVTM and ANQGSEA. V gave up 1 base and J gave up 0 bases, with 12 bases separating them. The CDR3 extends over 15 amino acids. The CDR3 DNA reads TGCAGCGTTGAAGCGGGGGGGAACATGAACACTGAAGCTTTCTTT. It codes for CSVEAGGNMNTEAFF.

The V call is TRBV12-3 or TRBV12-4, the J call TRBJ2-4; 7 bases agree with TRBD1. Trimming removed 3 bases from V and 9 bases from J; junction bases left unmatched: 20. CDR3 length: 18 residues. CDR3 DNA sequence: TGTGCCAGCAGTTTGATCTTTCATCATTCGCGGTACAGGGGCATTCAGTACTTC. Translation: CASSLIFHHSRYRGIQYF.

This clonotype was seen many times. The V gene is TRBV29-1, the J gene TRBJ2-3; 9 bases map to TRBD2. The CDR3 is 15 amino acids. Germline V gene data show CDR1 as SQVTM and CDR2 as ANQGSEA. The V and J ends lost 4 bases and 4 bases, in that order; junction bases with no gene match: 9. The CDR3 sequence is CSVGAGGRFSDTQYF. DNA for the CDR3: TGCAGCGTTGGAGCGGGAGGACGATTTTCAGATACGCAGTATTTT.

V usage is TRBV14 and J usage is TRBJ2-7; D is possibly TRBD2 (5 bases). CDR3 length: 16 amino acids. Germline assignment: CDR1 SGHDN and CDR2 FVKESK. The V end was cut by 4 bases, the J end by 7 bases, with 23 bases between. CDR3 coding DNA: TGTGCCAGCAGCCTCATGACTACCGCCTCGGCAGAGGAGCAGTACTTC. It specifies CASSLMTTASAEEQYF.

This clonotype has more than one count but fewer than ten. This chain connects TRBV4-3 to TRBJ2-1, with TRBD2 matching over 10 bases. After removal of 0 bases from V and 5 bases from J, the junction contained 4 bases not matched to a gene. Germline V gene lookup returns CDR1 LGHNA and CDR2 YSLEER. The CDR3 sequence is 16 residues long. CDR3 region: CASSQDWLAGDNEQFF. Written as DNA, the CDR3 is TGCGCCAGCAGCCAAGATTGGCTAGCGGGGGACAATGAGCAGTTCTTC.

This clonotype has just a few counts. The chain has TRBV4-2 and TRBJ2-5; TRBD1 matches 9 bases. CDR1 and CDR2 (germline): LGHNA, YNFKEQ. Trimming removed 5 bases from V and 4 bases from J; junction bases left unmatched: 8. The CDR3 consists of 15 residues. CDR3 nucleotides: TGTGCCAGCAGCAGCCGGGACAGGGATTTAGAGACCCAGTACTTC. Its protein product is CASSSRDRDLETQYF.

This rearrangement joins TRBV12-3 or TRBV12-4 to TRBJ2-5, with TRBD2 as a possible D gene (6 bases). This CDR3 spans 14 amino acids. Trimming left V 2 bases short and J 5 bases short, with 12 bases between. CDR3: CASSLSGLTETQYF. The DNA for the CDR3 is TGTGCCAGCAGTTTAAGCGGGTTGACGGAGACCCAGTACTTC.

The J gene is TRBJ1-5, the V gene TRBV21-1. TRBV21-1 is a listed pseudogene. The CDR3 totals 17 residues. The CDR3 bases are TGTGCCAGCAGCAAAGAAAGCCGATGGATTAGCAATCAGCCCCAGCATTTT. Residues: CASSKESRWISNQPQHF.

This clonotype turned up a few times. The chain couples TRBV5-5 to TRBJ1-5; possible D gene TRBD1, 6 bases. This CDR3 has 16 residues. Per the germline V gene, CDR1 is SGHKS and CDR2 is YYEKEE (reference sequence). Trimming cost V 0 bases and J 11 bases, with 21 bases left between them. CDR3 region: CASSLETRGWLGAQHF. Written as DNA, the CDR3 is TGTGCCAGCAGCTTGGAAACCAGGGGATGGTTGGGGGCCCAGCATTTT.

This clonotype was picked up a small number of times. The V gene is TRBV6-5, the J gene TRBJ1-4, with TRBD1 matching over 9 bases. The CDR3 totals 15 residues. The germline V gene encodes CDR1 MNHEY and CDR2 SVGAGI. Trimming cost V 0 bases and J 8 bases; bases outside gene matches: 4. CDR3 loop: CASSYSQGAEEKLFF. The DNA of the CDR3 is TGTGCCAGCAGTTACTCACAGGGGGCCGAGGAAAAACTGTTTTTT.

This clonotype was observed a handful of times. The chain couples TRBV12-3 or TRBV12-4 to TRBJ2-1; no firm D call. The V and J ends lost 3 bases and 0 bases respectively, with 9 bases between them. The length of the CDR3 is 15 residues. CDR3 in amino acids: CASSFSQSSYNEQFF. The CDR3 DNA reads as TGTGCCAGCAGTTTCAGTCAGAGCTCCTACAATGAGCAGTTCTTC.

This clonotype was recorded at least ten times. This chain uses TRBV20-1 with TRBJ2-5; possible D gene TRBD1, 6 bases. Between the trimmed V and J ends, which lost 0 bases and 2 bases, there was a span of 16 bases. The CDR3 loop spans 16 amino acids. Germline loops: CDR1 DFQATT, CDR2 SNEGSKA (reference sequence). The CDR3 sequence: CSARDQTGLKQETQYF. The CDR3 nucleotides are TGCAGTGCTAGAGATCAGACAGGCCTGAAGCAAGAGACCCAGTACTTC.

This clonotype was seen repeatedly, ten times or more. The chain joins TRBV3-1 to TRBJ2-7; D remains ambiguous. CDR1 and CDR2 from the germline V gene are LGHDT and YNNKEL (reference sequence). This CDR3 is built from 15 residues. V was cut by 0 bases and J by 3 bases, with 12 bases left in between. DNA of the CDR3: TGTGCCAGCAGCCAAGATCAGTCCCCCTACTACGAGCAGTACTTC. This translates into CASSQDQSPYYEQYF.

The V gene is TRBV7-8, the J gene TRBJ2-7; TRBD2 aligns across 9 bases. Germline assignment: CDR1 SGHVS and CDR2 FQNEAQ. The CDR3 totals 16 residues. With V trimmed by 1 base and J by 1 base, 5 bases remained unmatched. DNA for the CDR3: TGTGCCAGCAGCTTAGTTGGTAGCGGGAGTTCCTACGAGCAGTACTTC. Protein sequence: CASSLVGSGSSYEQYF.

This clonotype has more than one count but fewer than ten. V and J are TRBV4-2 and TRBJ2-3; tentative D call: TRBD1 (5 bases). This CDR3 contains 16 residues. Germline-derived CDR1 and CDR2 are LGHNA and YNFKEQ. V lost 2 bases, J lost 8 bases, and 20 bases lay in between. Written as DNA, the CDR3 is TGTGCCAGCAGCCAACCTGTCTCCGAAGGCGACAGTACGCAGTATTTT. Translation gives CASSQPVSEGDSTQYF.

The V gene is TRBV12-3 or TRBV12-4, the J gene TRBJ2-7; 9 positions agree with TRBD1. Trimming cost V 8 bases and J 6 bases; bases outside gene matches: 5. This CDR3 comprises 12 residues. The CDR3 here is CASLGQGIEQYF. The CDR3 DNA is TGTGCCAGCCTAGGACAGGGGATCGAGCAGTACTTC.

J is TRBJ1-1 and V is TRBV29-1, with D possibly TRBD1 on 5 matching bases. The CDR3 has 14 residues. In germline, CDR1 is SQVTM, CDR2 ANQGSEA. The V gene lost 5 bases and the J gene lost 1 base, with 14 bases spanning the gap. The CDR3 region has the DNA TGCAGCGTTTACCGGGACTTAACGAACACTGAAGCTTTCTTT. This codes for CSVYRDLTNTEAFF. Drawing the rest from reference TRBV29-1 and TRBJ1-1, the complete variable domain is SAVISQKPSRDICQRGTSLTIQCQVDSQVTMMFWYRQQPGQSLTLIATANQGSEATYESGFVIDKFPISRPNLTFSTLTVSNMSPEDSSIYLCSVYRDLTNTEAFFGQGTRLTVV.

The rearrangement links TRBV6-2 or TRBV6-3 to TRBJ2-7; 7 nucleotides line up with TRBD2. The CDR3 totals 11 residues. The germline CDR1 and CDR2 sequences are MNHEY and SVGEGT. V dropped 10 bases and J dropped 6; count of bases not matched to a gene: 6. As DNA, the CDR3 is TGTGCCACCGGGGAGGGTCTCGAGCAGTACTTC. Amino acid sequence: CATGEGLEQYF.

J is TRBJ2-1 and V is TRBV7-2; perhaps TRBD1 as D (5 bases). Between the trimmed V and J ends, which lost 1 base and 0 bases, there was a span of 13 bases. In germline, CDR1 is SGHTA, CDR2 FQGNSA. This CDR3 contains 17 residues. The CDR3 DNA sequence: TGTGCCAGCAGCTTAGTGGTAATAGGGGTCTCCTACAATGAGCAGTTCTTC. Its translation is CASSLVVIGVSYNEQFF.

This clonotype was seen a few times. The V and J genes are TRBV6-1 and TRBJ2-7; 11 bases match TRBD1. Looked up from germline, CDR1 is MNHNS and CDR2 is SASEGT. This CDR3 region has 14 residues. V lost 0 bases, J lost 6 bases, and 1 base stayed unmatched. The CDR3 spells CASSEAGTGGEQYF. The CDR3 DNA reads as TGTGCCAGCAGTGAAGCGGGGACAGGGGGCGAGCAGTACTTC.

This clonotype showed up just a few times. This chain uses TRBV5-1 with TRBJ2-3; the D gene is possibly TRBD2 (5 bases). The germline gives CDR1 SGHRS, CDR2 YFSETQ. Trimming stripped 2 bases from V and 4 bases from J, with 17 bases between. The CDR3 totals 16 residues. The CDR3 nucleotides read TGCGCCAGCAGCTTCCTGGACGGAGGCCCTTCAGATACGCAGTATTTT. Translation: CASSFLDGGPSDTQYF.

The CDR3 loop is CASRWGTGTDTQYF. The CDR3 DNA is TGTGCCAGCAGATGGGGAACAGGCACAGATACGCAGTATTTT. V usage is TRBV5-6 and J usage is TRBJ2-3; the D is unclear. The CDR3 is made up of 14 amino acids. V was pared by 5 bases and J by 1 base, with 11 bases between. Germline V gene data show CDR1 as SGHDT and CDR2 as YYEEEE. The entire variable domain, with the rest obtained from reference TRBV5-6 and TRBJ2-3, is as follows: DAGVTQSPTHLIKTRGQQVTLRCSPKSGHDTVSWYQQALGQGPQFIFQYYEEEERQRGNFPDRFSGHQFPNYSSELNVNALLLGDSALYLCASRWGTGTDTQYFGPGTRLTVL.

In this sample, this clonotype turned up a few times. The chain recombines TRBV20-1 with TRBJ2-1; TRBD2 agrees at 10 bases. The CDR3 length is 15 residues. Losses at the gene ends were 0 bases for V and 8 bases for J; bases not matched to a gene: 7. Germline CDR1 and CDR2: DFQATT and SNEGSKA (reference sequence). CDR3 nucleotides: TGCAGTGCTAGAGATGCGCTAGCGGGGGATGATGAGCAGTTCTTC. Its protein product is CSARDALAGDDEQFF.

This clonotype was observed at least ten times. This chain uses TRBV27 with TRBJ2-3, with 12 bases lining up with TRBD2. Germline trimming cut 3 bases from V and 0 bases from J; bases unmatched to any gene: 7. The CDR3 runs 18 residues. Germline V CDR1 and CDR2: MNHEY, SMNVEV (reference sequence). CDR3 in amino acids: CASSFLTSGSYSTDTQYF. CDR3 DNA sequence: TGTGCCAGCAGTTTTTTGACTAGCGGGAGTTATAGCACAGATACGCAGTATTTT.